These 23 T cell receptor beta chains came from one sample sequenced in a study of T cell responses to AZD1222 COVID-19 vaccine. TCRdb's table, derived via immunoSEQ multiplex PCR, lists solely in-frame clones and lacks some. Of 120,000 or so clones detected, approximately 94% appear once; the ten largest clones hold 4% to 6%. The sequences come from peripheral blood, collected 28 days after the second AZD1222 dose. The origin of the receptors is an adult who received the AZD1222 COVID-19 vaccine.

The chain combines TRBV7-6 with TRBJ2-3; 8 nucleotides agree with TRBD2. The CDR3 is made up of 15 amino acids. CDR1 is SGHVS and CDR2 is FNYEAQ in the germline V gene. J gave up 2 bases and V 1 base, and 2 bases lay outside the gene matches. The CDR3 DNA is TGTGCCAGCAGCTTAGATAGCGGGGTCACAGATACGCAGTATTTT. This sequence encodes CASSLDSGVTDTQYF.

The chain joins TRBV2 to TRBJ2-3; D is unclear. Deletions cut 8 bases from V and 0 bases from J, with 12 bases between. Looked up from germline, CDR1 is SNHLY and CDR2 is FYNNEI. The CDR3 is made up of 14 amino acids. The CDR3 reads CASGFRQSTDTQYF. CDR3 coding DNA: TGTGCCAGCGGGTTTAGGCAAAGCACAGATACGCAGTATTTT.

The rearrangement links TRBV2 to TRBJ1-5; D is perhaps TRBD1 (5 bases). CDR3 length equals 14 residues. Germline lookup yields CDR1 SNHLY and CDR2 FYNNEI. V lost 2 bases and J 5 bases, leaving 10 bases between the germline ends. The CDR3 DNA sequence: TGTGCCAGCAGTGAATCGACAGCCGATCAGCCCCAGCATTTT. Its translation is CASSESTADQPQHF.

The CDR3 region has the DNA TGTGCCAGCAGTTACTCAACAGGGGGCAAGAGCTATGGCTACACCTTC. This translates into CASSYSTGGKSYGYTF. The chain combines TRBV6-5 with TRBJ1-2; TRBD1 matches at 9 bases. The germline V gene has CDR1 MNHEY and CDR2 SVGAGI. V was clipped by 0 bases and J by 4 bases; unmatched bases: 6. The CDR3 has 16 residues.

This clone was counted between two and nine times. This sequence joins TRBV5-4 and TRBJ1-2; D is undetermined. This CDR3 is built from 12 residues. Germline CDR1 is SGHNT and CDR2 is YYREEE (reference sequence). V was clipped by 4 bases and J by 7 bases, with 11 bases between them. DNA for the CDR3: TGTGCCAGCAGCCTCAAGGTAGGTGGCTACACCTTC. It yields the protein CASSLKVGGYTF.

The chain combines TRBV9 with TRBJ1-2; 7 nucleotides agree with TRBD1. Trimming cost V 0 bases and J 7 bases; bases outside gene matches: 3. The CDR3 loop spans 13 amino acids. Germline V gene data show CDR1 as SGDLS and CDR2 as YYNGEE. CDR3 sequence: CASSVDQGGGYTF. CDR3 sequence (DNA): TGTGCCAGCAGCGTAGACCAGGGGGGTGGCTACACCTTC. Supplemented by reference TRBV9 and TRBJ1-2, the full variable domain reads DSGVTQTPKHLITATGQRVTLRCSPRSGDLSVYWYQQSLDQGLQFLIQYYNGEERAKGNILERFSAQQFPDLHSELNLSSLELGDSALYFCASSVDQGGGYTFGSGTRLTVV.

V gene TRBV27 combines with J gene TRBJ2-6; TRBD1 might be the D (6 bases). The germline V gene has CDR1 MNHEY and CDR2 SMNVEV (reference sequence). The V end lost 4 bases, the J end lost 1 base, and 23 bases lay between the germline ends. The CDR3 consists of 20 residues. The CDR3 is CASSSVITDRLISGANVLTF. The CDR3 DNA reads as TGTGCCAGCAGTTCCGTAATTACCGACAGGTTAATATCTGGGGCCAACGTCCTGACTTTC.

CDR3 DNA: TGTGCCAGCAGCCGGACAGGGAAGGTTAACGGCTACACCTTC. This gives the protein CASSRTGKVNGYTF. The V and J genes are TRBV7-2 and TRBJ1-2, with 8 bases fitting TRBD1. Germline loops: CDR1 SGHTA, CDR2 FQGNSA. This CDR3 comprises 14 residues. V trimming: 5 bases; J trimming: 8 bases; junction bases outside the gene matches: 10.

The rearrangement joins TRBV30 to TRBJ1-1; D unclear. The length of the CDR3 is 12 residues. CDR1 and CDR2 (germline): GTSNPN, SVGIG (reference sequence). Trimming stripped 8 bases from V and 5 bases from J, with 15 bases between. The chain's CDR3 is CAASSGRTEAFF. The CDR3 nucleotides are TGTGCCGCCTCTAGTGGGCGGACTGAAGCTTTCTTT.

The chain recombines TRBV5-1 with TRBJ2-3, with 10 bases that match TRBD2. The CDR3 extends over 16 amino acids. The junction had 4 bases not matched to a gene; V was cut back by 1 base and J by 2 bases. CDR1 and CDR2 from the germline V gene are SGHRS and YFSETQ. CDR3 residues: CASSLNLAGDTDTQYF. As DNA, the CDR3 is TGCGCCAGCAGCTTGAATCTAGCGGGGGACACAGATACGCAGTATTTT.

The rearrangement joins TRBV2 to TRBJ1-2; D remains unclear. The V end lost 6 bases, the J end lost 3 bases, and 14 bases lay between the germline ends. The CDR3 totals 14 residues. Germline CDR1 reads SNHLY; CDR2 reads FYNNEI. CDR3 amino acids: CASSGYGVDYGYTF. In DNA, the CDR3 is TGTGCCAGCAGCGGTTATGGAGTGGACTATGGCTACACCTTC.

V usage is TRBV7-9 and J usage is TRBJ2-1, with 10 bases lining up with TRBD2. The junction had 5 bases not matched to a gene; V was cut back by 11 bases and J by 4 bases. Germline V gene sequence: CDR1 SEHNR, CDR2 FQNEAQ (reference sequence). The CDR3 has 13 amino acids. CDR3 nucleotide sequence: TGTGCCGGAGAGCGGGAGGGATACAATGAGCAGTTCTTC. This codes for CAGEREGYNEQFF.

This clone turned up a few times. This sequence joins TRBV6-2 or TRBV6-3 and TRBJ2-7; a weak D match, TRBD2 (5 bases). In germline, CDR1 is MNHEY, CDR2 SVGEGT. Deletions cut 1 base from V and 3 bases from J, with 16 bases between. There are 16 residues in the CDR3. As DNA, the CDR3 is TGTGCCAGCAGTTACTTCGGGAAGGGAGACTACTACGAGCAGTACTTC. This gives the protein CASSYFGKGDYYEQYF.

This chain joins TRBV15 and TRBJ1-1; D perhaps matches TRBD1 (5 bases). This CDR3 region has 14 residues. Trimming left V 2 bases short and J 0 bases short, with 7 bases between. CDR1 LNHNV and CDR2 YYDKDF come from the germline V gene (reference sequence). CDR3 sequence: CATSRKTVNTEAFF. The CDR3 DNA follows: TGTGCCACCAGCAGAAAGACAGTGAACACTGAAGCTTTCTTT.

CDR3 protein: CASSPDGTGFYNEQFF. The CDR3 DNA follows: TGTGCCAGCTCACCCGACGGTACTGGATTCTACAATGAGCAGTTCTTC. This sequence joins TRBV18 and TRBJ2-1; D is unresolved. This CDR3 is built from 16 residues. The germline V gene has CDR1 KGHSH and CDR2 LQKENI. The V and J ends lost 3 bases and 3 bases respectively, with 15 bases between them.

The V gene is TRBV11-2, the J gene TRBJ2-7, with 14 bases fitting TRBD2. Losses at the gene ends were 6 bases for V and 1 base for J; bases not matched to a gene: 8. Germline assignment: CDR1 SGHAT and CDR2 FQNNGV. The CDR3 is 17 residues long. CDR3 protein: CASRRLAGGPWSYEQYF. Written as DNA, the CDR3 is TGTGCCAGCAGGAGACTAGCGGGGGGGCCTTGGTCCTACGAGCAGTACTTC.

The chain has TRBV5-1 and TRBJ1-6, with D uncertain. Trimming removed 1 base from V and 1 base from J, with 6 bases in between. CDR1 is SGHRS and CDR2 is YFSETQ in the germline V gene. This CDR3 has 15 amino acids. The CDR3 sequence is CASSLQGSYNSPLHF. Here the CDR3 DNA reads TGCGCCAGCAGCTTGCAAGGTTCCTATAATTCACCCCTCCACTTT.

The V gene is TRBV5-4, the J gene TRBJ2-3; 9 positions agree with TRBD2. J gave up 2 bases and V 2 bases, and 3 bases lay outside the gene matches. Germline V lookup: CDR1 SGHNT, CDR2 YYREEE (reference sequence). The CDR3 sequence is 15 residues long. CDR3 sequence (DNA): TGTGCCAGCAGCTTCCCTAGCGGGGACACAGATACGCAGTATTTT. Encoded protein: CASSFPSGDTDTQYF. Full variable domain (missing parts from reference TRBV5-4 and TRBJ2-3): ETGVTQSPTHLIKTRGQQVTLRCSSQSGHNTVSWYQQALGQGPQFIFQYYREEENGRGNFPPRFSGLQFPNYSSELNVNALELDDSALYLCASSFPSGDTDTQYFGPGTRLTVL.

This sequence joins TRBV6-1 and TRBJ1-1; D is undetermined. V was pared by 2 bases and J by 3 bases, with 7 bases between. The CDR3 has 13 amino acids. Looked up from germline, CDR1 is MNHNS and CDR2 is SASEGT. CDR3 in amino acids: CASSETSYTEAFF. CDR3 DNA sequence: TGTGCCAGCAGTGAAACGAGCTACACTGAAGCTTTCTTT.

This chain links TRBV19 with TRBJ1-1, with D uncertain. CDR3 length: 14 amino acids. The germline V gene encodes CDR1 LNHDA and CDR2 SQIVND (reference sequence). V gave up 0 bases and J gave up 6 bases, with 11 bases separating them. CDR3 DNA sequence: TGTGCCAGTAGTATAGATCAGTATGGCCCTGAAGCTTTCTTT. Translating it yields CASSIDQYGPEAFF.

This chain links TRBV21-1 with TRBJ2-7. TRBV21-1 is shown as a pseudogene. The CDR3 totals 14 residues. DNA for the CDR3: TGTGCCAGCAGGACACCGGGGGCAACCTACGAGCAGTACTTC. Protein product: CASRTPGATYEQYF.

This chain joins TRBV29-1 and TRBJ1-2; 9 nucleotides align to TRBD1. The V gene's germline CDR1 is SQVTM and CDR2 ANQGSEA. V shed 6 bases and J 5 bases; nucleotides not matched to a gene: 10. The CDR3 is 14 amino acids. The CDR3 protein is CSVLPGQGRYGYTF. Written as DNA, the CDR3 is TGCAGCGTGCTACCGGGACAGGGCCGTTATGGCTACACCTTC.

In the case of this clone: This specimen includes other DNA sequences encoding the same CDR3. This chain joins TRBV11-3 and TRBJ2-2; D unresolved. The CDR3 contains 13 residues. V was pared by 5 bases and J by 5 bases, with 9 bases between. Germline V CDR1 and CDR2: SGHNT, YENEEA. The CDR3 sequence is CASSPGPTGELFF. Here the CDR3 DNA reads TGTGCCAGCAGCCCCGGGCCAACCGGGGAGCTGTTTTTT.